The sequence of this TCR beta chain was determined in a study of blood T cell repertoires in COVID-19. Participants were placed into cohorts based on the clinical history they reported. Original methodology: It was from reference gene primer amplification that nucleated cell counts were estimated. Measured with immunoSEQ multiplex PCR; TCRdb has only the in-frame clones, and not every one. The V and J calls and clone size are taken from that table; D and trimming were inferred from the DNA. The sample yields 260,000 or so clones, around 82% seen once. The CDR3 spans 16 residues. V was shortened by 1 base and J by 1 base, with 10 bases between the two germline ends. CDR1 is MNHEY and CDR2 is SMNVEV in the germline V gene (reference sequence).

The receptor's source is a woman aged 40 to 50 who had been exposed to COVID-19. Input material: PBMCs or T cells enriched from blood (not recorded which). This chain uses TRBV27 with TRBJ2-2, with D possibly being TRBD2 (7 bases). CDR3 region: CASSLWGGLNTGELFF. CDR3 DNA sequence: TGTGCCAGCAGTTTATGGGGGGGGCTGAACACCGGGGAGCTGTTTTTT.